This entry describes one T cell receptor beta chain. The data stem from a study of blood T cell repertoires in COVID-19. Study-wide background: The origin of the acute and convalescent COVID-19 samples was the United States, Italy and Spain.

As handled by the study authors: It was from reference gene primer amplification that nucleated cell counts were estimated. The assay was immunoSEQ multiplex PCR, and TCRdb's table has in-frame clones only and misses some. V, J and clone size are those of that table, while D and trimming were read from the DNA. The sample holds 220,000 or so clones, approximately 80% seen once. This TCR came from a woman between 35 and 50 years old with acute COVID-19. The sequenced sample was PBMCs or T cells enriched from blood (not recorded which).

Here the CDR3 DNA reads TGTGCCAGCTCACCGATGGCGGGAGTGGAAAACATTCAGTACTTC. It yields the protein CASSPMAGVENIQYF. The rearrangement joins TRBV18 to TRBJ2-4, with TRBD2 identical over 7 bases. Germline CDR1 and CDR2: KGHSH and LQKENI. This CDR3 comprises 15 residues. Trimming took 3 bases from V and 5 from J; bases not matched to a gene: 7.